These 25 T cell receptor beta chains came from one sample sequenced in a study of radiation and T cells in renal cell carcinoma. This table comes from immunoSEQ multiplex PCR, and its TCRdb copy is limited to in-frame clones, with some not included. The profile shows some 150,000 clones, 88% of them singletons. Time point: baseline pretreatment blood. Treatment noted: 15 Gy SBRT to primary tumor, nephrectomy 4 weeks later. The sequences come from blood, collected from a patient whose treatment included radiotherapy and nephrectomy. These receptors were taken from a woman aged 50 to 60 with renal cell carcinoma.

V gene TRBV6-5 combines with J gene TRBJ1-1, with D perhaps TRBD1 (6 bases). Germline loops: CDR1 MNHEY, CDR2 SVGAGI. Trimming took off 7 bases at V and 1 base at J, with 16 bases between the two ends. The CDR3 is 15 amino acids. CDR3 sequence reads: CASTAGALRNTEAFF. DNA for the CDR3: TGTGCCAGCACCGCAGGGGCACTAAGGAACACTGAAGCTTTCTTT.

The chain couples TRBV5-1 to TRBJ1-4, with D tentatively TRBD1 (6 bases). Germline assignment: CDR1 SGHRS and CDR2 YFSETQ. This CDR3 is 14 amino acids long. Trimming left V 1 base short and J 5 bases short, with 9 bases between. CDR3 residues: CASSLLQGNEKLFF. The CDR3 DNA follows: TGCGCCAGCAGCTTGTTACAGGGAAATGAAAAACTGTTTTTT. The whole variable domain, remainder taken from reference TRBV5-1 and TRBJ1-4, is KAGVTQTPRYLIKTRGQQVTLSCSPISGHRSVSWYQQTPGQGLQFLFEYFSETQRNKGNFPGRFSGRQFSNSRSEMNVSTLELGDSALYLCASSLLQGNEKLFFGSGTQLSVL.

The chain uses TRBV19 and TRBJ1-2, with a weak D call TRBD1 (6 bases). With 7 bases removed from V and 9 bases from J, the gap between germline ends came to 18 bases. Germline lookup yields CDR1 LNHDA and CDR2 SQIVND (reference sequence). The CDR3 is made up of 13 amino acids. Here the CDR3 reads CASMEPQGGRYTF. The CDR3 bases are TGTGCCAGTATGGAGCCGCAAGGGGGACGCTACACCTTC.

The V gene is TRBV6-1, the J gene TRBJ2-7; D is uncertain. The CDR3 is 14 amino acids. The V gene's germline CDR1 is MNHNS and CDR2 SASEGT. V lost 4 bases and J 5 bases, leaving 15 bases between the germline ends. The CDR3 DNA reads as TGTGCCAGCAGTGCCCTCGGGCAGTCAGACGAGCAGTACTTC. This codes for CASSALGQSDEQYF.

CDR3 DNA: TGTGCCAGCAGCCTGGAGCTCAGGGTTTTTCTTGGCTACACCTTC. Its protein is CASSLELRVFLGYTF. The J gene is TRBJ1-2, the V gene TRBV7-9; a possible D gene is TRBD1 (5 bases). Per germline, CDR1 SEHNR and CDR2 FQNEAQ (reference sequence). V was trimmed by 5 bases and J by 7 bases, leaving 20 bases between them. There are 15 residues in the CDR3. Full variable domain (outside the CDR3, taken from reference TRBV7-9 and TRBJ1-2): DTGVSQNPRHKITKRGQNVTFRCDPISEHNRLYWYRQTLGQGPEFLTYFQNEAQLEKSRLLSDRFSAERPKGSFSTLEIQRTEQGDSAMYLCASSLELRVFLGYTFGSGTRLTVV.

The rearrangement links TRBV30 to TRBJ1-1; D not certain. The CDR3 length is 13 residues. Germline V lookup: CDR1 GTSNPN, CDR2 SVGIG (reference sequence). Trimming pared 2 bases from V and 1 base from J, leaving 8 bases between. The CDR3 DNA is TGTGCCTGGAGTTCGACCCCGAACACTGAAGCTTTCTTT. Encoded protein: CAWSSTPNTEAFF.

CDR3 DNA: TGTGCCAGCAGTTACTCATGGACCAGAACAGATACGCAGTATTTT. This gives the protein CASSYSWTRTDTQYF. The chain combines TRBV6-6 with TRBJ2-3; D gene unclear. The CDR3 covers 15 residues. Germline CDR1 MNHNY, CDR2 SVGAGI (reference sequence). Trimming stripped 0 bases from V and 3 bases from J, with 10 bases between.

In this sample, this clone turned up a few times. The chain uses TRBV7-2 and TRBJ1-3; TRBD1 might be the D (5 bases). Germline-derived CDR1 and CDR2 are SGHTA and FQGNSA. The CDR3 runs to 14 residues. Trimming shortened V by 5 bases and J by 0 bases, and 8 bases separated the two germline ends. In DNA form, the CDR3 reads TGTGCCAGCAGCGGGACCTTCTCTGGAAACACCATATATTTT. Protein product: CASSGTFSGNTIYF.

This clone was counted a single time. V usage is TRBV2 and J usage is TRBJ2-5; 13 bases are a match to TRBD2. This CDR3 comprises 15 residues. The germline CDR1 and CDR2 sequences are SNHLY and FYNNEI. J lost 5 bases, V lost 7 bases, and 7 bases had no gene match. The CDR3 coding sequence is TGTGCCAGCAACAGACTAGCGGGGGGCGGGGAGACCCAGTACTTC. Protein: CASNRLAGGGETQYF.

This clone appeared a single time. V usage is TRBV6-5 and J usage is TRBJ1-2; D uncertain. The CDR3 is made up of 14 amino acids. Per germline, CDR1 MNHEY and CDR2 SVGAGI. Trimming removed 6 bases from V and 4 bases from J, with 15 bases in between. The CDR3 sequence: CASRGSAAFYGYTF. The CDR3 DNA reads TGTGCCAGCAGAGGGTCGGCAGCCTTCTATGGCTACACCTTC.

V is TRBV30 and J is TRBJ2-3; TRBD1 might be the D (5 bases). The length of the CDR3 is 16 residues. Trimming stripped 0 bases from V and 1 base from J, with 14 bases between. The germline gives CDR1 GTSNPN, CDR2 SVGIG (reference sequence). The CDR3 nucleotides read TGTGCCTGGAGTGTACGTCAGGGCCTCGGCACAGATACGCAGTATTTT. As protein: CAWSVRQGLGTDTQYF.

J is TRBJ1-1 and V is TRBV30; no clear D gene. The V end lost 1 base, the J end lost 4 bases, and 10 bases lay between the germline ends. This CDR3 contains 13 residues. Germline values: CDR1 GTSNPN, CDR2 SVGIG (reference sequence). The CDR3 DNA reads TGTGCCTGGAGTGCTACGGTGGGCACTGAAGCTTTCTTT. This gives the protein CAWSATVGTEAFF.

This chain's CDR3 is CASSPIGLARQYF. The CDR3 region has the DNA TGCGCCAGCAGCCCCATAGGACTAGCGAGGCAGTATTTT. V and J are TRBV4-1 and TRBJ2-3; 9 nucleotides align to TRBD2. The CDR3 is 13 residues long. V was clipped by 4 bases and J by 11 bases; unmatched bases: 7. CDR1 is MGHRA and CDR2 is YSYEKL in the germline V gene.

In this sample, this clone turned up a few times. DNA for the CDR3: TGTGCCAGCACCCTGAGTGGACAGGGCGTACAAGAGACCCAGTACTTC. This sequence encodes CASTLSGQGVQETQYF. The chain couples TRBV2 to TRBJ2-5; 8 nucleotides match TRBD1. In germline, CDR1 is SNHLY, CDR2 FYNNEI. This CDR3 spans 16 amino acids. The J segment lost 2 bases and the V segment lost 7 bases, leaving 12 bases of the junction unmatched. Full variable domain (outside the CDR3, taken from reference TRBV2 and TRBJ2-5): EPEVTQTPSHQVTQMGQEVILRCVPISNHLYFYWYRQILGQKVEFLVSFYNNEISEKSEIFDDQFSVERPDGSNFTLKIRSTKLEDSAMYFCASTLSGQGVQETQYFGPGTRLLVL.

The chain recombines TRBV6-6 with TRBJ1-4; D may be TRBD1 (5 bases). V lost 7 bases and J 6 bases, leaving 15 bases between the germline ends. Per the germline V gene, CDR1 is MNHNY and CDR2 is SVGAGI (reference sequence). CDR3 size: 14 residues. CDR3 sequence reads: CASKAMGEDEKLFF. In DNA, the CDR3 is TGTGCCAGCAAGGCAATGGGGGAGGATGAAAAACTGTTTTTT.

This clone was observed at least ten times. The V gene is TRBV6-1, the J gene TRBJ1-1; maybe TRBD1 (5 bases). The V gene's germline CDR1 is MNHNS and CDR2 SASEGT. Trimming took 7 bases from V and 3 from J, leaving 9 bases between them. The CDR3 spans 12 residues. The CDR3 DNA follows: TGTGCCAGCAACCGAGGGGACACTGAAGCTTTCTTT. This translates into CASNRGDTEAFF.

This chain joins TRBV19 and TRBJ1-2; D remains unclear. The CDR3 covers 16 residues. Trimming left V 2 bases short and J 6 bases short, with 19 bases between. Germline V gene sequence: CDR1 LNHDA, CDR2 SQIVND (reference sequence). The CDR3 loop is CASSISPGRSSNGYTF. The DNA of the CDR3 is TGTGCCAGTAGTATAAGTCCGGGCCGCTCTTCTAATGGCTACACCTTC.

The genes are TRBV9 and TRBJ2-3; no clear D. The germline V gene has CDR1 SGDLS and CDR2 YYNGEE. This CDR3 is 11 amino acids long. Trimming removed 3 bases from V and 2 bases from J, with 1 base in between. CDR3 coding DNA: TGTGCCAGCAGCGACACAGATACGCAGTATTTT. As protein: CASSDTDTQYF. Drawing the rest from reference TRBV9 and TRBJ2-3, the complete variable domain is DSGVTQTPKHLITATGQRVTLRCSPRSGDLSVYWYQQSLDQGLQFLIQYYNGEERAKGNILERFSAQQFPDLHSELNLSSLELGDSALYFCASSDTDTQYFGPGTRLTVL.

This clone was counted only a few times. This sequence joins TRBV2 and TRBJ1-5, with 9 bases fitting TRBD1. Trimming took 4 bases from V and 6 from J; bases not matched to a gene: 4. CDR1 and CDR2 from the germline V gene are SNHLY and FYNNEI. The CDR3 sequence is 14 residues long. For the CDR3, the DNA is TGTGCCAGCAGTGGGGACAGGGTGAGTCAGCCCCAGCATTTT. This codes for CASSGDRVSQPQHF. Supplemented by reference TRBV2 and TRBJ1-5, the full variable domain reads EPEVTQTPSHQVTQMGQEVILRCVPISNHLYFYWYRQILGQKVEFLVSFYNNEISEKSEIFDDQFSVERPDGSNFTLKIRSTKLEDSAMYFCASSGDRVSQPQHFGDGTRLSIL.

Only a few counts were recorded for this clone. The chain carries TRBV7-9 and TRBJ1-1; D perhaps matches TRBD1 (6 bases). The CDR3 totals 13 residues. CDR1 is SEHNR and CDR2 is FQNEAQ in the germline V gene (reference sequence). The V and J ends lost 3 bases and 5 bases respectively, with 10 bases between them. Here the CDR3 reads CASSFRQETEAFF. The CDR3 nucleotides read TGTGCCAGCAGCTTCCGACAGGAGACTGAAGCTTTCTTT. Together with reference TRBV7-9 and TRBJ1-1, the CDR3 gives the full variable domain: DTGVSQNPRHKITKRGQNVTFRCDPISEHNRLYWYRQTLGQGPEFLTYFQNEAQLEKSRLLSDRFSAERPKGSFSTLEIQRTEQGDSAMYLCASSFRQETEAFFGQGTRLTVV.

This clone has a single count. The V and J genes are TRBV7-3 and TRBJ2-2, with 8 bases lining up with TRBD1. This CDR3 is built from 16 residues. The germline CDR1 and CDR2 sequences are SGHTA and FQGTGA. The trim removed 3 bases at V and 0 bases at J, leaving 3 bases unmatched. The CDR3: CASSLDRAANTGELFF. The DNA of the CDR3 is TGTGCCAGCAGCTTGGACAGGGCAGCGAACACCGGGGAGCTGTTTTTT.

This chain links TRBV7-2 with TRBJ1-3, with D perhaps matching TRBD1 (5 bases). Trimming removed 3 bases at V and 0 bases at J, with 12 bases between. The CDR3 length is 16 residues. Germline V gene sequence: CDR1 SGHTA, CDR2 FQGNSA. CDR3 amino acids: CASSLGGGLSGNTIYF. CDR3 bases: TGTGCCAGCAGCTTGGGGGGAGGGCTCTCTGGAAACACCATATATTTT.

This clone was found a few times. The chain recombines TRBV7-2 with TRBJ2-7; unclear D gene. The CDR3 sequence is 14 residues long. Trimming took off 3 bases at V and 2 bases at J, with 11 bases between the two ends. CDR1 SGHTA and CDR2 FQGNSA come from the germline V gene. The CDR3 region has the DNA TGTGCCAGCAGCTTCCATCCTGGGACCTACGAGCAGTACTTC. Translated: CASSFHPGTYEQYF.

The V gene is TRBV6-4, the J gene TRBJ2-7; possibly TRBD1 or TRBD2 for D (6 bases each). Germline V gene sequence: CDR1 MRHNA, CDR2 SNTAGT. The V gene lost 4 bases and the J gene lost 2 bases, with 9 bases spanning the gap. This CDR3 has 13 amino acids. The CDR3 nucleotides are TGTGCCAGCAGTGTGGGGGGCCCCTACGAGCAGTACTTC. This gives the protein CASSVGGPYEQYF.

The chain links TRBV25-1 to TRBJ1-2; maybe TRBD1 (5 bases). V was pared by 1 base and J by 4 bases, with 13 bases between. The CDR3 has 15 residues. Germline-derived CDR1 and CDR2 are MGHDK and SYGVNS. The DNA for the CDR3 is TGTGCCAGCAGTGAATTGGGGCAGCCCTCCTATGGCTACACCTTC. Translation: CASSELGQPSYGYTF.